This TCR beta chain emerged from a study of blood T cells in healthy people across ages. Per the germline V gene, CDR1 is MNHEY and CDR2 is SMNVEV (reference sequence). This CDR3 has 12 amino acids. V dropped 7 bases and J dropped 9 bases, with 13 bases sitting between them. Study-wide findings and caveats: Donors of long life had a larger count of naive CD4+ cells and greater diversity than aged donors.

Through a sample-barcoded 5' primer and a J-beta primer mix, a second PCR was run for about 6 to 11 cycles. Each cDNA molecule, via a template-switch adaptor with 12 random nucleotides, was tagged. TCRdb re-analysed the 5' RACE reads in MiXCR, keeping a single row per CDR3 protein. Here the sample spans 920,000 or so distinct CDR3 sequences, around 45% being singletons. This clonotype was seen many times. Its antigen remains unidentified. The sample taken for sequencing was blood. The chain couples TRBV27 to TRBJ1-5; D uncertain. The receptor was isolated from a woman aged 60-75 years in good health. This CDR3 is CASTTAGMPQHF. The CDR3 nucleotides are TGTGCCAGCACGACCGCGGGTATGCCCCAGCATTTT.